This T cell receptor (beta chain) stems from a study of cytomegalovirus exposure and HLA in healthy donors (dated by TCRdb to 2016 to 2017). Broadly, across the study: According to an earlier analysis of 450 to 650 of the donors, 150 million to 200 million T cells yielded roughly 110 million unique TCR beta sequences and approximately 280 Gb of sequence data. An early release covering approximately 600 HLA-typed donors comprised about 320 gigabases of sequencing data and roughly 85 million unique TCR sequences. Among the roughly 400 genotyped donors, approximately 77% belonged to the genetic ancestry cluster associated with self-reported Caucasian donors. The study aimed to test whether cataloging public T cell receptors could reveal signatures of past pathogen exposure. Using immunosequencing, the study profiled T cell repertoires from fewer than 700 subjects and related those repertoires to cytomegalovirus serostatus. Along with the approximately 600-subject first cohort, a separate validation cohort of 120 different subjects was used. High-throughput TCR immunosequencing, statistical association of individual TCRs with disease status, and machine learning were combined to predict cytomegalovirus infection status. To study patterns of TCR occurrence, a later analysis re-analyzed previously published TCR beta repertoires from just over 650 donors and added high-resolution HLA genotyping. The later analysis used no new phenotypic data to find candidate immune exposures, relying instead on TCR beta sequences and their occurrence across donors. To decide whether each TCR beta V gene segment behaved as functional or pseudogenic, an earlier analysis of over 500 of the donors relied on high-throughput TCR beta sequencing. Donor age, sex, ethnicity and CMV serostatus were collected together with the repertoire data. In a later genetic analysis, genome-wide SNP genotypes for about 55% of the 666 donors were used, and that subset was treated as a discovery cohort. All discovery cohort repertoires had been generated using a single sequencing platform. HLA typing covered class I and class II loci at four-digit resolution. The number of donors typed differed by locus, with roughly 629-640 for A, B, C, DRB1 and DQB1, over 500 for DQA1, 606 for DPA1, and some 440 for DPB1. Four to six DR-DQ haplotypes were handled as single units for association and clustering, since linkage in the cohort was strong. Among 398 genotyped donors of the cohort, an average of about 240,000 unique TCR beta nucleotide sequences was sequenced per donor, of which about 19% were non-productive. Overall results and qualifications from the work: A later analysis found that HLA-associated TCR beta chains were more clonally expanded and had lower generation probabilities than equally common non-associated chains. In a later genetic analysis, a missense DCLRE1C variant was associated with V-gene and J-gene trimming of TCR beta chains, and the association was replicated in an independent cohort. In vitro tests confirmed that a few of the cytomegalovirus-associated TCR beta chains recognize cytomegalovirus antigens. According to a later genetic analysis, donors in an Asian-associated ancestry cluster had fewer N-insertions in productive TCRs than the approximately 700-donor mean. Cytomegalovirus status was reported to be diagnosed by the classifier with high specificity and sensitivity in both the original and validation cohorts. CMV serostatus was the only immune exposure information available for the cohort. According to a later analysis, parvovirus B19, influenza, CMV and Epstein-Barr virus appeared linked to several top co-occurrence clusters. In a later analysis, some 18,000 TCR beta sequences were associated with specific HLA alleles at a false discovery rate of 0.05. Across donors, most TCR sequences were observed very rarely, whereas some public TCRs were present in many individuals. In a later analysis, TCR association rates were found to vary across HLA loci, with the most associated TCRs seen for DRB1 alleles and the fewest for HLA-C alleles. A further reported finding was that TCR beta sequences accurately predicted the HLA-A and HLA-B alleles for most subjects in the first cohort. Some IMGT-functional V segments, including TRBV6-2 and TRBV6-3, could not be told apart with the 87-base-pair reads, so those segments were excluded. A cluster of highly shared sequence variants was judged likely to represent a technical artifact of the sequencing pipeline. This cohort had only TCR beta chains sequenced, and the lack of alpha or paired-chain data limited which features could be detected. The study gave a list of 150 to 200 TCR beta chains associated with cytomegalovirus. The earlier analysis of around 600 of the donors excluded fewer than 20 rarely observed V segments, including chromosome 9 orphons, because counts were too low. Sequencing depth was assumed to be roughly uniform across donors in the presence/absence analyses, though that assumption may not hold. In a later analysis, most CMV-associated TCR beta chains were found to appear HLA-restricted, with HLA associations seemingly driven largely by CMV exposure. The authors suggested that the approach could potentially be extended to other disease states and immunological phenotypes. Linkage disequilibrium might explain the correlated functional status among segregating V segments, but an unknown experimental factor could not be ruled out. An earlier analysis of 587 of the donors showed that most TCR beta V segments appeared in productive rearrangements either about 90% or about 30% of the time, which broadly matched IMGT annotations. Because HLA typing was missing for some donors at each locus, association tests included only the typed subset. Assigning TCR associations to individual alleles was difficult when HLA alleles, especially DR and DQ, strongly co-occurred.

The cohort comprised some 730 healthy bone marrow donors. At the time of sampling, every cohort member was nominally healthy, though immune exposures that went unrecorded were likely present. The donor was CMV seropositive and was included in the group of approximately 310 seropositive cohort members. Each donor provided a peripheral blood sample, and peripheral blood mononuclear cells were used for TCR beta sequencing. The Qiagen DNeasy Blood Extraction Kit was used to extract genomic DNA from the blood cell samples. Library method: the immunoSEQ multiplex PCR assay. The multiplex PCR relied on a mix of 60 forward primers for TCR Vbeta segments and 13 reverse primers for TCR Jbeta segments. The CDR3 region of rearranged TCR beta genes was amplified from genomic DNA by a multiplex PCR assay. On the Illumina HiSeq System, the amplified TCR beta libraries were sequenced as 87-base-pair reads. On the study's bioinformatics: A later analysis tallied 75 million to 95 million unique TCR beta chains across the 700 or so repertoires, and around 12 million of those chains were shared by two or more donors. Raw reads were error-corrected and collapsed into unique sequences by a nearest-neighbor algorithm in which closely related sequences were merged to remove PCR and sequencing errors. Alignment of CDR3 sequences to IMGT reference sequences was used to assign V, D and J gene segments. For a sequence to be retained, a match of at least six nucleotides was required to both a V gene segment and a J gene segment. A rearrangement was called productive if the CDR3 had no stop codons and remained in frame with V and J, and every other rearrangement was called non-productive. Following IMGT convention, CDR3 was defined as the stretch from the second conserved V-encoded cysteine up to the conserved J-encoded phenylalanine. In an earlier analysis of approximately 590 of the donors, sequences lacking an unambiguous match to a single V gene segment were excluded. In an earlier analysis of 587 of the donors, a V segment was called functional when productive rearrangements were above 56.7%, and segregating when the standard deviation between donors exceeded 5%. A statistical classification framework was built for diagnosing cytomegalovirus status from the catalog of TCR beta chain sequences. In a later analysis, V and J genes were assigned by comparing TCR nucleotide sequences against IMGT/GENE-DB human TR gene sequences. The TCRdist pipeline was used in a later analysis to assign CDR3 sequences and most-parsimonious VDJ recombination scenarios. In a later analysis, each TCR beta chain was defined by its CDR3 amino acid sequence together with its V-gene family, and reads lacking a unique V-gene family were excluded. To address suspected cross-contamination and a sequencing artifact, a later analysis removed a few hundred highly shared, low-generation-probability nucleotide sequences. A later analysis calculated a clonal expansion index for each public chain from normalized within-repertoire ranks of inferred template counts. In a later analysis, generation probabilities were computed with a VDJ recombination model fitted to out-of-frame rearrangements, and the resulting probabilities were checked against IGoR. A later analysis scored TCR-TCR, TCR-HLA and TCR-CMV co-occurrence with hypergeometric tests, applying a repertoire-size bias correction to TCR pairs. False discovery rates were estimated in a later analysis by permuting HLA or CMV assignments 20 times. In a later analysis, co-occurring TCRs were grouped using DBSCAN, with TCRdist sequence similarity added in when clustering inside HLA-allele-positive subsets. Repertoires with fewer than 30,000 or more than 120,000 public chains were left out of co-occurrence clustering, as were a handful of repertoires with anomalous nucleotide sharing. Not all clones reach the TCRdb copy of this immuneACCESS table, which keeps in-frame sequences only. Checked studies attribute under half of the gap to unresolved V genes and leave the rest unexplained. V, J and clone size are those of that table, while D and trimming were read from the DNA. The sample table holds about 160,000 clones, of which around 82% were seen once. The biggest ten clones account for about 11% of the sample.

Looking up the germline V gene (reference sequence) yields CDR1 LNHDA and CDR2 SQIVND. V is reduced by 3 bases and J by 5 bases, leaving a spacing of 18 bases between them. There are 16 amino acids in the CDR3, from cysteine to phenylalanine inclusive. Only the CDR3 part of the read is kept: 48 bases, read in frame from the first base. Of note for this clone: Its antigen is not yet known. Base qualities are not provided; no much larger clone lies one nucleotide away.

Sequencing was done on a sample of PBMCs. The rearrangement combines TRBV19 with TRBJ2-3, with a tentative D gene TRBD1 over 5 matching bases. The receptor comes from a man aged 45-65 years in good health and CMV-seropositive. The DNA reads as follows: TGTGCCAGTAGTATGGGGCTGTTCGGGCATGGAGATACGCAGTATTTT. Translated, this is CASSMGLFGHGDTQYF. The variable domain in full, with residues beyond the CDR3 obtained from the reference TRBV19 and TRBJ2-3 genes, is DGGITQSPKYLFRKEGQNVTLSCEQNLNHDAMYWYRQDPGQGLRLIYYSQIVNDFQKGDIAEGYSVSREKKESFPLTVTSAQKNPTAFYLCASSMGLFGHGDTQYFGPGTRLTVL.